These 7 T cell receptor beta chains were all obtained from the same sample, sequenced in a study of post-analysis software for immune sequencing data. The authors incorporated unique molecular identifiers into the TCR beta cDNA libraries. Using its own MiXCR run on the PCR reads, TCRdb lists one record per CDR3 protein. The data contain roughly 200,000 distinct CDR3 sequences, approximately 28% of them seen just once; the ten biggest clones take up around 3.2%. These receptors have no identified antigens. Study-level results: Patients had higher frequencies than controls of roughly five TRBV segments, including TRBV5-6, TRBV5-1 and TRBV20-1.

Material for sequencing was blood. These receptors all come from a girl between 2 and 17 years old with multiple sclerosis.

This clonotype turned up a few times. V and J are TRBV2 and TRBJ1-1; 8 bases agree with TRBD1. The V gene's germline CDR1 is SNHLY and CDR2 FYNNEI. With 8 bases clipped from V and 6 bases from J, the junction kept 8 bases outside the gene matches. The length of the CDR3 is 13 residues. The CDR3 DNA reads TGTGCCAGCTCTAACCAGGGGGCGGCTGAAGCTTTCTTT. It is translated as CASSNQGAAEAFF.

As for this clonotype: A much larger clone is a single base away; this may be a read error. CDR3 amino acids: CASSSQTLAAHEQYF. DNA for the CDR3: TGTGCCAGCAGCTCCCAGACGCTAGCGGCCCACGAGCAGTACTTC. The V and J genes are TRBV4-2 and TRBJ2-7; 7 bases agree with TRBD2. V lost 5 bases to trimming and J lost 5 bases; unmatched junction nucleotides: 12. The CDR3 runs to 15 residues. From germline, CDR1 is LGHNA and CDR2 YNFKEQ.

The genes are TRBV4-1 and TRBJ2-7; tentative D call: TRBD2 (5 bases). V gave up 1 base and J gave up 3 bases, with 13 bases separating them. The V gene's germline CDR1 is MGHRA and CDR2 YSYEKL. The CDR3 contains 15 residues. The CDR3 loop reads CASSQGILDYYEQYF. The CDR3 DNA is TGCGCCAGCAGCCAAGGGATCCTCGACTACTACGAGCAGTACTTC.

There are many counts of this clonotype. V is TRBV9 and J is TRBJ2-5; 11 bases fit TRBD1. CDR1 is SGDLS, CDR2 YYNGEE, per germline. V shed 0 bases, J shed 5 bases, and the junction held 6 bases outside the gene matches. The CDR3 contains 16 residues. CDR3 in DNA: TGTGCCAGCAGCGTAGTAAGGACAGGGGGCTCTGAGACCCAGTACTTC. Its translation: CASSVVRTGGSETQYF.

This clonotype was counted at least ten times. The chain has TRBV29-1 and TRBJ2-7; the D gene is possibly TRBD2 (6 bases). V was pared by 1 base and J by 6 bases, with 13 bases between. Per germline, CDR1 SQVTM and CDR2 ANQGSEA. The length of the CDR3 is 13 residues. This CDR3 reads CSVEALLGGEQYF. DNA for the CDR3: TGCAGCGTTGAAGCTCTTCTGGGGGGCGAGCAGTACTTC.

This clonotype was observed at least ten times. A much larger clone lies a single base off, so this may be a read error. The chain uses TRBV29-1 and TRBJ1-2; no reliable D call. V lost 7 bases to trimming and J lost 5 bases, with 14 bases between them. This CDR3 region has 12 residues. The germline CDR1 and CDR2 sequences are SQVTM and ANQGSEA. Here the CDR3 reads CSGDSRSYGYTF. The CDR3, as DNA: TGCAGCGGTGATAGCAGGTCGTATGGCTACACCTTC.

The J gene is TRBJ1-3, the V gene TRBV5-1; perhaps TRBD1 as D (5 bases). The CDR3 is made up of 14 amino acids. Trimming removed 5 bases from V and 2 bases from J, with 11 bases in between. Germline V lookup: CDR1 SGHRS, CDR2 YFSETQ. Written as DNA, the CDR3 is TGCGCCAGCAGAACTCAGGGAGCTGGAAACACCATATATTTT. Its translation is CASRTQGAGNTIYF.